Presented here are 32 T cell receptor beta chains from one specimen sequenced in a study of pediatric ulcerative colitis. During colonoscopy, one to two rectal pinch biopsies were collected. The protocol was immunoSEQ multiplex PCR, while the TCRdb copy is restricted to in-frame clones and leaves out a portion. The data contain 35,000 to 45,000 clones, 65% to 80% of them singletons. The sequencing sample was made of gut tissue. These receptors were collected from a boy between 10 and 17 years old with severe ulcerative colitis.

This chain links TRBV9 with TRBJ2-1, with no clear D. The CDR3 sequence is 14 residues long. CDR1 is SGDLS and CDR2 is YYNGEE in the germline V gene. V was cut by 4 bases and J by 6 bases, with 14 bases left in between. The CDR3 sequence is CASSPAGGRNEQFF. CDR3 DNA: TGTGCCAGCAGCCCGGCCGGTGGGCGCAATGAGCAGTTCTTC. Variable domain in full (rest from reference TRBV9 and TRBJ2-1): DSGVTQTPKHLITATGQRVTLRCSPRSGDLSVYWYQQSLDQGLQFLIQYYNGEERAKGNILERFSAQQFPDLHSELNLSSLELGDSALYFCASSPAGGRNEQFFGPGTRLTVL.

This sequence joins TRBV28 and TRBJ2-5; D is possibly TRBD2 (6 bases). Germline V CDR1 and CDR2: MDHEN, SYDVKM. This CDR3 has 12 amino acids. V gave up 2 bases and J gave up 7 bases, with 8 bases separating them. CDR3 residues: CASSLQGLTQYF. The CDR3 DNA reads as TGTGCCAGCAGTTTACAGGGACTGACCCAGTACTTC.

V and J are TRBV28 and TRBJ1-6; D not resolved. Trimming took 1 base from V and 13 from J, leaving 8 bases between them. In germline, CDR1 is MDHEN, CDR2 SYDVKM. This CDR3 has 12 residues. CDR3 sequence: CASSLSKTPLHF. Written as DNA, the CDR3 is TGTGCCAGCAGTTTATCGAAGACGCCCCTCCACTTT.

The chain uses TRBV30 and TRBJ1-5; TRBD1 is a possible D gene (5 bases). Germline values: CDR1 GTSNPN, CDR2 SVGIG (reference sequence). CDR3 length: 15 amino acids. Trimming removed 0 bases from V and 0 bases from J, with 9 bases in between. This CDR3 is CAWSVGVNSNQPQHF. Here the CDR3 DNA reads TGTGCCTGGAGTGTAGGGGTTAATAGCAATCAGCCCCAGCATTTT.

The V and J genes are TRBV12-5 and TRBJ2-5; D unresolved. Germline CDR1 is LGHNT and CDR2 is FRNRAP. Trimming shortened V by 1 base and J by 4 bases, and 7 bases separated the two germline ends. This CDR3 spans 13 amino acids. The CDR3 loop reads CASGLAGRETQYF. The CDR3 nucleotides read TGTGCTAGTGGTTTGGCAGGCCGAGAGACCCAGTACTTC.

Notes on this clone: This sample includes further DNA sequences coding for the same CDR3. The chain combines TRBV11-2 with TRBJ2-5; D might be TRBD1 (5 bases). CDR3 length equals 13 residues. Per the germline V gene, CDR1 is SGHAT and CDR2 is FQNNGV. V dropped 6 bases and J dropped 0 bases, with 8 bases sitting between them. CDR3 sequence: CASSRQNQETQYF. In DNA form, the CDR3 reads TGTGCCAGCAGTAGACAGAACCAAGAGACCCAGTACTTC.

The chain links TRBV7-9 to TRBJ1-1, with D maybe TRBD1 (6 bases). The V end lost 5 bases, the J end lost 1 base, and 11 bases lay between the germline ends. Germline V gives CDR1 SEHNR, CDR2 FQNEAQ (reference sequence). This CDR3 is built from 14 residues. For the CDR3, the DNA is TGTGCCAGCAGCACCGGACAGCAGAACACTGAAGCTTTCTTT. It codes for CASSTGQQNTEAFF.

In DNA, the CDR3 is TGCGCCAGCAGCCAAGGAGGCAGCACTAACTATGGCTACACCTTC. Translation gives CASSQGGSTNYGYTF. This chain connects TRBV4-1 to TRBJ1-2, with no clear D. The CDR3 runs 15 residues. V lost 1 base and J lost 0, with 9 bases in between. Germline V CDR1 and CDR2: MGHRA, YSYEKL.

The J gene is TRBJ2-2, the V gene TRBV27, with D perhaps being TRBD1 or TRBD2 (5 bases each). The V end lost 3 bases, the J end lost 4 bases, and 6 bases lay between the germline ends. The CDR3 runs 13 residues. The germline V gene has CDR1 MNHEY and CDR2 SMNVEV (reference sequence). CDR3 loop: CASSLRGTGELFF. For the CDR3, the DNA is TGTGCCAGCAGTTTGAGGGGCACCGGGGAGCTGTTTTTT.

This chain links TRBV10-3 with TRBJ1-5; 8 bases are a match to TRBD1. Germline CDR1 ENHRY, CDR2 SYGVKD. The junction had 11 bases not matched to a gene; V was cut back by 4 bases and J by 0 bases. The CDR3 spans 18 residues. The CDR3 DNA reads TGTGCCATCAGTGCTTTAGACAGGGGTCATGGTAGCAATCAGCCCCAGCATTTT. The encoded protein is CAISALDRGHGSNQPQHF.

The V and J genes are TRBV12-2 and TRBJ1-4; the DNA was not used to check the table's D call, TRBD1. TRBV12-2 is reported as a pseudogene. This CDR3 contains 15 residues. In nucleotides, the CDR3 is TGTGCAAGTCGCTCCCCGACAGGATCTAATGAAAAACTGTTTTTT. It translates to CASRSPTGSNEKLFF.

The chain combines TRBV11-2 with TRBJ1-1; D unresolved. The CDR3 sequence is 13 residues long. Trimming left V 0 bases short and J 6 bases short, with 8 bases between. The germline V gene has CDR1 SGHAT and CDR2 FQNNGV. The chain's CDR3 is CASSLDLPAEAFF. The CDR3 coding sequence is TGTGCCAGCAGCTTAGATTTGCCGGCTGAAGCTTTCTTT.

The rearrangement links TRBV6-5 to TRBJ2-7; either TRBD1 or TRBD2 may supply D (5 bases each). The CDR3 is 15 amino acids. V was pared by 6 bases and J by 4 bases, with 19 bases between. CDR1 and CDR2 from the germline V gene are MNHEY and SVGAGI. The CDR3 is CASRTKRWGKYEQYF. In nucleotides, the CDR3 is TGTGCCAGCAGGACTAAGCGGTGGGGGAAATACGAGCAGTACTTC.

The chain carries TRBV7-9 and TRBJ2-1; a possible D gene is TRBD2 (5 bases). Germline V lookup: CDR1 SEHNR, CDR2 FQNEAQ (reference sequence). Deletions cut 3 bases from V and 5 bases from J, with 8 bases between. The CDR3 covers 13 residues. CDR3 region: CASSLAGDNEQFF. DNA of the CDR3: TGTGCCAGCAGCTTGGCGGGCGACAATGAGCAGTTCTTC.

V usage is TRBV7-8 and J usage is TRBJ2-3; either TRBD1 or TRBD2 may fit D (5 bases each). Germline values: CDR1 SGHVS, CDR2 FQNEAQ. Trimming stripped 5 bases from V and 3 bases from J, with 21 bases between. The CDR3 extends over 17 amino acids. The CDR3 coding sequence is TGTGCCAGCAGCCAACCAATCCGGGGTAGGGGTACAGATACGCAGTATTTT. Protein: CASSQPIRGRGTDTQYF.

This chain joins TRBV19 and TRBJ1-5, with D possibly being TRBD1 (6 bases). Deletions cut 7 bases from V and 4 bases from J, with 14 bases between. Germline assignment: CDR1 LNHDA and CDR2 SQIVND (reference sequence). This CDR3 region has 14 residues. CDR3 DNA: TGTGCCAGTATCCCCACAGGGAATAATCAGCCCCAGCATTTT. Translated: CASIPTGNNQPQHF.

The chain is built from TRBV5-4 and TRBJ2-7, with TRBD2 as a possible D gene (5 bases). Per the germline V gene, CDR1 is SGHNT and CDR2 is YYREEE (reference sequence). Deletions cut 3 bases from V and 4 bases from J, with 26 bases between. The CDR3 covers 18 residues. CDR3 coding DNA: TGTGCCAGCAGCTATACGGGAAACCCCAAGACTTTTGAGTACGAGCAGTACTTC. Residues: CASSYTGNPKTFEYEQYF.

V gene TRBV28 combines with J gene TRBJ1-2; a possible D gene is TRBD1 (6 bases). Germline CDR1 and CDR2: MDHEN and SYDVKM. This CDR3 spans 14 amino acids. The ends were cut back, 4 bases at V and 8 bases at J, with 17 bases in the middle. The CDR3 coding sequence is TGTGCCAGCAGTTCCCCCCAGGGGCCTAAGGGCTACACCTTC. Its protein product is CASSSPQGPKGYTF.

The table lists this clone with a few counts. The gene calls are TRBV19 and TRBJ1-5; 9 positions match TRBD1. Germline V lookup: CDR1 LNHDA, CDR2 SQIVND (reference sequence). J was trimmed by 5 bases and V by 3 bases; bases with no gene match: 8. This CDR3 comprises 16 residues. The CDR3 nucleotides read TGTGCCAGTAGTATTACAGGGGGCCGATTGGATCAGCCCCAGCATTTT. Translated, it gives CASSITGGRLDQPQHF.

The CDR3, as DNA: TGTGCCAGCAGCAAACGCATGACGGACGGCTCTAACTATGGCTACACCTTC. It specifies CASSKRMTDGSNYGYTF. J is TRBJ1-2 and V is TRBV4-2; D not certain. CDR3 size: 17 residues. CDR1 LGHNA and CDR2 YNFKEQ come from the germline V gene. Between the trimmed V and J ends, which lost 5 bases and 0 bases, there was a span of 19 bases.

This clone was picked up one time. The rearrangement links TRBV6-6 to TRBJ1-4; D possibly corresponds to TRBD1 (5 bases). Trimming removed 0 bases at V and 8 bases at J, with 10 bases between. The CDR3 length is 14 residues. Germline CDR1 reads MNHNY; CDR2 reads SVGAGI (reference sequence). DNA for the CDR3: TGTGCCAGCAGTTACTCGGGACCAACAGAAAAACTGTTTTTT. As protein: CASSYSGPTEKLFF.

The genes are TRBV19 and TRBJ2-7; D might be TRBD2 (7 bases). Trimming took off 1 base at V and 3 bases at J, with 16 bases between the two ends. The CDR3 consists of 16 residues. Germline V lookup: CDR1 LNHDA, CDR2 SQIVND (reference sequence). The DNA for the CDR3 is TGTGCCAGTAGTATAGTGGGGGGGCCTGGAGTCTACGAGCAGTACTTC. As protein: CASSIVGGPGVYEQYF.

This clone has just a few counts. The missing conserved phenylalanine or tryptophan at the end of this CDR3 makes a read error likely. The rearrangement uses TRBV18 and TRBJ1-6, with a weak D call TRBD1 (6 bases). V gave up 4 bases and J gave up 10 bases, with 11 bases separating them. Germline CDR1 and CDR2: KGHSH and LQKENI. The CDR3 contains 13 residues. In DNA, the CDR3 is TGTGCCAGCTCACGAAACAGGGAATCACCCCTCCACCTT. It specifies CASSRNRESPLHL.

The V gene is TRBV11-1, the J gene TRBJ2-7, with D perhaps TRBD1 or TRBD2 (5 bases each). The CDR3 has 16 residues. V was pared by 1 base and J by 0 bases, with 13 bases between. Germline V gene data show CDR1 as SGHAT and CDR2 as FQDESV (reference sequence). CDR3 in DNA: TGTGCCAGCAGCTTAGGAGGGGCGAGGAGCTCCTACGAGCAGTACTTC. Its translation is CASSLGGARSSYEQYF.

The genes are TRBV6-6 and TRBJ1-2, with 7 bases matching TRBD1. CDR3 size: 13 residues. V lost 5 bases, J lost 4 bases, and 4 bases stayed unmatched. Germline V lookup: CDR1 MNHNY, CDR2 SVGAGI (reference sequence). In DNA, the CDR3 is TGTGCCAGCAGTCGACAGGGTTCCTATGGCTACACCTTC. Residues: CASSRQGSYGYTF.

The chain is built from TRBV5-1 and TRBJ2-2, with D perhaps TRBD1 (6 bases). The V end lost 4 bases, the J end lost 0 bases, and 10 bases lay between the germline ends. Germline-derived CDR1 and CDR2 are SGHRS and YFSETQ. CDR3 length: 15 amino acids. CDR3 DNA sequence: TGCGCCAGCAGCCCCGGGACAACGAACACCGGGGAGCTGTTTTTT. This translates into CASSPGTTNTGELFF.

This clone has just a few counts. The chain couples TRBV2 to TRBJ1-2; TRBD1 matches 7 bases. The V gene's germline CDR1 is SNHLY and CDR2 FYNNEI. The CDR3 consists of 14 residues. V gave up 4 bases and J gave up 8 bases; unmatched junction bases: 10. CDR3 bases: TGTGCCAGCAGTGTACAATGGCAGGGGGAGGGCTACACCTTC. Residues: CASSVQWQGEGYTF.

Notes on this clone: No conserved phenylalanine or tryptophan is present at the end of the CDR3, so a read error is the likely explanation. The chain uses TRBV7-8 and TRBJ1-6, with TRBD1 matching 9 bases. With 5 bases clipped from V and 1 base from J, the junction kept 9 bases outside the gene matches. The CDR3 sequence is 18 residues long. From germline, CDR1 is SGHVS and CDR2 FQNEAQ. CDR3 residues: CASSTIGQGSSYNSPLHL. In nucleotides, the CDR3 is TGTGCCAGCAGCACGATAGGACAGGGGAGTTCCTATAATTCACCCCTCCACCTT.

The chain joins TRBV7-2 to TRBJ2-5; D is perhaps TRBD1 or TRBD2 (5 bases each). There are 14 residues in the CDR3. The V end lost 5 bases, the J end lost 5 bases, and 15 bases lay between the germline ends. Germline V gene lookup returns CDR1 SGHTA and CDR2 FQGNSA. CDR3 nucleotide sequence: TGTGCCAGCAGCCCCCAGAGGGGCGGGGAGACCCAGTACTTC. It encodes CASSPQRGGETQYF.

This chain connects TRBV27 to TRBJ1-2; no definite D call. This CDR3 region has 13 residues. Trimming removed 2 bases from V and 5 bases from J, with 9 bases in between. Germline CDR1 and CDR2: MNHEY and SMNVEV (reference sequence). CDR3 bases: TGTGCCAGCAGTTTACAACCCCTATATGGCTACACCTTC. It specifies CASSLQPLYGYTF.

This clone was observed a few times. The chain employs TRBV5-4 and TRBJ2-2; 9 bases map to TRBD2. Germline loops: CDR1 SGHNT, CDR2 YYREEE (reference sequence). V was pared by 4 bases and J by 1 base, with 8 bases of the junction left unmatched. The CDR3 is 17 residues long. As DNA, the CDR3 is TGTGCCAGCAGCACCCCTCTAGCGGGGAGGAACACCGGGGAGCTGTTTTTT. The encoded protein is CASSTPLAGRNTGELFF.

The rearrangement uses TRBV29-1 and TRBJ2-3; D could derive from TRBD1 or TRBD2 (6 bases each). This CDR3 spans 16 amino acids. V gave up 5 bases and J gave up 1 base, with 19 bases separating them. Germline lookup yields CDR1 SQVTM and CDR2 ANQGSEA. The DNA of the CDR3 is TGCAGCGTTCAAACCCTAGTGGGGGGCGGCACAGATACGCAGTATTTT. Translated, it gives CSVQTLVGGGTDTQYF.